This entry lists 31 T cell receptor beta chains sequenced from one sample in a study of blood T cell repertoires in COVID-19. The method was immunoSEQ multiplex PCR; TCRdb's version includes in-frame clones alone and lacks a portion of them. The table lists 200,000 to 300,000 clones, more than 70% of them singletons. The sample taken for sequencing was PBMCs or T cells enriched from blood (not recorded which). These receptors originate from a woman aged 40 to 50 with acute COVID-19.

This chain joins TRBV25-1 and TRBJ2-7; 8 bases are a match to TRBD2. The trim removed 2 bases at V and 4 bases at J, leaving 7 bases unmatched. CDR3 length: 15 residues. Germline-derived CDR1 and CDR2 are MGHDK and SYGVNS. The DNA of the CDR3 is TGTGCCAGCAGTGAAGGGGCAGCGGGAGAATACGAGCAGTACTTC. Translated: CASSEGAAGEYEQYF.

The CDR3 DNA follows: TGTGCCAGCAGTGACTCGTTCGATAGTAGCAATGAGCAGTTCTTC. It encodes CASSDSFDSSNEQFF. The V and J genes are TRBV6-4 and TRBJ2-1; no reliable D call. Germline V gene sequence: CDR1 MRHNA, CDR2 SNTAGT. The CDR3 totals 15 residues. The V end was cut by 0 bases, the J end by 6 bases, with 12 bases between.

In nucleotides, the CDR3 is TGTGCCAGCAAACCGGCAGGGGGCTATGGCTACACCTTC. This codes for CASKPAGGYGYTF. V usage is TRBV27 and J usage is TRBJ1-2, with 7 positions matching TRBD1. The length of the CDR3 is 13 residues. J gave up 4 bases and V 7 bases, and 6 bases lay outside the gene matches. CDR1 and CDR2 from the germline V gene are MNHEY and SMNVEV (reference sequence).

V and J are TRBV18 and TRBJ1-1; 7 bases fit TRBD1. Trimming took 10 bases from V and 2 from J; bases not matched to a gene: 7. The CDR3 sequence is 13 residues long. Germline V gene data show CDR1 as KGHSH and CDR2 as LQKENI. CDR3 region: CATLRGENTEAFF. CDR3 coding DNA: TGTGCCACCCTCAGGGGGGAAAACACTGAAGCTTTCTTT. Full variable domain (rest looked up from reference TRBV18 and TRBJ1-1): NAGVMQNPRHLVRRRGQEARLRCSPMKGHSHVYWYRQLPEEGLKFMVYLQKENIIDESGMPKERFSAEFPKEGPSILRIQQVVRGDSAAYFCATLRGENTEAFFGQGTRLTVV.

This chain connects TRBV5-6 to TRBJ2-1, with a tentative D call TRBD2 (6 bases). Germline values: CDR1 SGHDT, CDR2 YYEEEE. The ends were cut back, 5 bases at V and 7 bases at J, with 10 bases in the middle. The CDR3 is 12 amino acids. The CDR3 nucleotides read TGTGCCAGCAGGGGGGGTCGGAATGAGCAGTTCTTC. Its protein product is CASRGGRNEQFF.

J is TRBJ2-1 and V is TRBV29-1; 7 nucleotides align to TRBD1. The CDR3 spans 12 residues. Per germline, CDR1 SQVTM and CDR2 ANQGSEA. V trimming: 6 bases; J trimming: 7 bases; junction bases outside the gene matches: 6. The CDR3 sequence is CSVGDSFNEQFF. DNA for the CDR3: TGCAGCGTCGGGGACAGTTTTAATGAGCAGTTCTTC.

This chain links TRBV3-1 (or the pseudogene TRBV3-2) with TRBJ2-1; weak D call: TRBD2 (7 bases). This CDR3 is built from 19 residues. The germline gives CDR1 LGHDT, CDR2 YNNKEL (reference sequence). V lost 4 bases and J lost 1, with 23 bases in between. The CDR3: CASSLRGGAPVSSYNEQFF. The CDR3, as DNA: TGTGCCAGCAGCCTCAGGGGAGGGGCCCCTGTATCATCCTACAATGAGCAGTTCTTC.

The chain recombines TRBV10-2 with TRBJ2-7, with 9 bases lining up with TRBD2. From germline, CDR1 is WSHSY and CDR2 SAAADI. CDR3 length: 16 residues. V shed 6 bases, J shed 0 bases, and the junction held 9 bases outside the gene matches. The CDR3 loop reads CASRFQAGGSSYEQYV. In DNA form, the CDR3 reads TGCGCCAGCAGATTTCAGGCGGGAGGGAGCTCCTACGAGCAGTACGTC.

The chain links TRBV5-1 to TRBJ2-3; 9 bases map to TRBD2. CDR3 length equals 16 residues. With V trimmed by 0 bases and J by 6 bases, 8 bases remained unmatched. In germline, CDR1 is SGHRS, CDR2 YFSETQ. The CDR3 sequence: CASSLAASGKVDTQYF. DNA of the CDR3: TGCGCCAGCAGCTTGGCGGCTAGCGGGAAAGTGGATACGCAGTATTTT. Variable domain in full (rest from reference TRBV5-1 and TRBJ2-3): KAGVTQTPRYLIKTRGQQVTLSCSPISGHRSVSWYQQTPGQGLQFLFEYFSETQRNKGNFPGRFSGRQFSNSRSEMNVSTLELGDSALYLCASSLAASGKVDTQYFGPGTRLTVL.

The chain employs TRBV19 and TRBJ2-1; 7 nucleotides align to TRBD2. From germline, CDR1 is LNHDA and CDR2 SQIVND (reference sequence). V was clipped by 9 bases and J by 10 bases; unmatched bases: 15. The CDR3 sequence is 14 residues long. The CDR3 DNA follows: TGTGCCAGCCGGGACTACCTGCGGTCAATGGAGCAGTTCTTC. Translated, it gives CASRDYLRSMEQFF.

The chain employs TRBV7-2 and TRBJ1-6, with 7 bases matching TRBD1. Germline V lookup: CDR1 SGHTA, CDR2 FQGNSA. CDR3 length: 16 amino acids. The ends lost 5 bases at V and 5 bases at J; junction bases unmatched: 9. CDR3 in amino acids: CASSLRRGFNNSPLHF. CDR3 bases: TGTGCCAGCAGCCTCCGCAGGGGGTTCAATAATTCACCCCTCCACTTT.

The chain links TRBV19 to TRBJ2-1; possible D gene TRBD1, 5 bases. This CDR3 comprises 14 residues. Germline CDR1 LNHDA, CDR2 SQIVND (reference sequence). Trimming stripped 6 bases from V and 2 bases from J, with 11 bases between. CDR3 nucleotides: TGTGCCAGTAGCGAGACAGCAACCTACAATGAGCAGTTCTTC. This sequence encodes CASSETATYNEQFF.

In DNA form, the CDR3 reads TGTGCCACCAGCAAGGGACTAGCGGGAGTGGAGGAGCAGTACTTC. Translating gives CATSKGLAGVEEQYF. The chain employs TRBV15 and TRBJ2-7; 14 positions agree with TRBD2. The CDR3 contains 15 residues. V lost 4 bases to trimming and J lost 7 bases; unmatched junction nucleotides: 6. CDR1 and CDR2 from the germline V gene are LNHNV and YYDKDF (reference sequence).

The CDR3 is CASSLAGWTGELFF. In DNA, the CDR3 is TGTGCCAGCAGCTTGGCCGGTTGGACCGGGGAGCTGTTTTTT. V gene TRBV5-8 combines with J gene TRBJ2-2, with D hard to call. Germline CDR1 and CDR2: SGHTS and YDEGEE. This CDR3 has 14 amino acids. The ends were cut back, 0 bases at V and 5 bases at J, with 8 bases in the middle.

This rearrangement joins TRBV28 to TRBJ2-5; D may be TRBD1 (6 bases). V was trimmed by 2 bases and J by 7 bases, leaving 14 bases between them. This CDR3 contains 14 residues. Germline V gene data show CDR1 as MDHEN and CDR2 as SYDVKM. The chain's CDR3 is CASSLGQYDGTQYF. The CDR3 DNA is TGTGCCAGCAGTTTAGGACAGTACGATGGGACCCAGTACTTC.

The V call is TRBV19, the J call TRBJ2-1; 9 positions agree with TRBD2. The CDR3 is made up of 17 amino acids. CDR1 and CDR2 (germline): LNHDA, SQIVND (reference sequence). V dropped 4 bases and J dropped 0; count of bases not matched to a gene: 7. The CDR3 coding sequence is TGTGCCAGTAGTAGGCGCCTAGCGGGGAGCTCCTACAATGAGCAGTTCTTC. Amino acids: CASSRRLAGSSYNEQFF.

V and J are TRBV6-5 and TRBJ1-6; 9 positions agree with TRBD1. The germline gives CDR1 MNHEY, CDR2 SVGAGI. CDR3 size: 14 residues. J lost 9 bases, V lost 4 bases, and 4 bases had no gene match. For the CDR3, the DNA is TGTGCCAGCAGTTTCGGGACAGGGACTTCACCCCTCCACTTT. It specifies CASSFGTGTSPLHF.

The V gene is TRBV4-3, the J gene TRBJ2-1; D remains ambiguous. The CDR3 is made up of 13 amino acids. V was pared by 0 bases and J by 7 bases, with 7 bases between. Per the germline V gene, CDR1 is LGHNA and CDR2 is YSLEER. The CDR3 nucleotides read TGCGCCAGCAGCCAAGAGGGCTGGAATGAGCAGTTCTTC. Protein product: CASSQEGWNEQFF.

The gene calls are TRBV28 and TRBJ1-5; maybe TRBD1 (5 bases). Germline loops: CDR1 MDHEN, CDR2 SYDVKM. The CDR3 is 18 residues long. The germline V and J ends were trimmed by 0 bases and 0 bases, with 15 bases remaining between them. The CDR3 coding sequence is TGTGCCAGCAGTTTATGGGGGGGGACGGAAAATAGCAATCAGCCCCAGCATTTT. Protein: CASSLWGGTENSNQPQHF. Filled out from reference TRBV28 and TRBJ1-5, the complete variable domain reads DVKVTQSSRYLVKRTGEKVFLECVQDMDHENMFWYRQDPGLGLRLIYFSYDVKMKEKGDIPEGYSVSREKKERFSLILESASTNQTSMYLCASSLWGGTENSNQPQHFGDGTRLSIL.

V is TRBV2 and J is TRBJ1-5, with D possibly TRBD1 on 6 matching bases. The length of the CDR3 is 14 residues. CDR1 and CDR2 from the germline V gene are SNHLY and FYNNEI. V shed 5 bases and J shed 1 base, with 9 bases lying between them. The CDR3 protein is CASSWTESNQPQHF. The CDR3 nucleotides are TGTGCCAGCAGTTGGACAGAAAGCAATCAGCCCCAGCATTTT.

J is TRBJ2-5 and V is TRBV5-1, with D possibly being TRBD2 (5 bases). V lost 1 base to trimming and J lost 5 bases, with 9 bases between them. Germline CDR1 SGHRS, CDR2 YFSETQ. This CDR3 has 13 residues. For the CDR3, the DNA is TGCGCCAGCAGCTTGCGGGATTTGGAGACCCAGTACTTC. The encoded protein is CASSLRDLETQYF.

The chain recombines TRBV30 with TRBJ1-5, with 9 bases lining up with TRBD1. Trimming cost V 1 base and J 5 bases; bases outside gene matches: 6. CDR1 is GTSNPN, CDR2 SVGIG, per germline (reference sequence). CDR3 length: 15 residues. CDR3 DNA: TGTGCCTGGAGTGATGGACAGGGGCCCCATCAGCCCCAGCATTTT. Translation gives CAWSDGQGPHQPQHF.

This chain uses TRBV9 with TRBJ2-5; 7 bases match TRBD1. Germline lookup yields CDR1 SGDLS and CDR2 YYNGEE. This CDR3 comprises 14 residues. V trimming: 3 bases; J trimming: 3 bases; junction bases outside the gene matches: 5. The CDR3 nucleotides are TGTGCCAGCAGCGGGACAGGAAGGGAAGAGACCCAGTACTTC. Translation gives CASSGTGREETQYF.

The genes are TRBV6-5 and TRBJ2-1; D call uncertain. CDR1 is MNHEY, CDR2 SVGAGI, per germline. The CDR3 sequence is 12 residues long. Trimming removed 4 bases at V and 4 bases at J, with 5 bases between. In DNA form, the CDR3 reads TGTGCCAGCAGTTTTTTATACAATGAGCAGTTCTTC. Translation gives CASSFLYNEQFF.

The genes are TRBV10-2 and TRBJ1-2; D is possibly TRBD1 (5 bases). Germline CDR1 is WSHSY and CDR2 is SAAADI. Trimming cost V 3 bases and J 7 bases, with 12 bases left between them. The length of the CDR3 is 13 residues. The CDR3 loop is CASSDGRAAGYTF. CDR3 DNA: TGCGCCAGCAGTGACGGCAGGGCGGCTGGCTACACCTTC.

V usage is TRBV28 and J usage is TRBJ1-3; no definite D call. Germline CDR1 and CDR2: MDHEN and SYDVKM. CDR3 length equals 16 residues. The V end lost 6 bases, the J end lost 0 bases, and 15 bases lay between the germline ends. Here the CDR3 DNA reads TGTGCCAGCAGAACCCCCCGCGGGAGCTCTGGAAACACCATATATTTT. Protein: CASRTPRGSSGNTIYF.

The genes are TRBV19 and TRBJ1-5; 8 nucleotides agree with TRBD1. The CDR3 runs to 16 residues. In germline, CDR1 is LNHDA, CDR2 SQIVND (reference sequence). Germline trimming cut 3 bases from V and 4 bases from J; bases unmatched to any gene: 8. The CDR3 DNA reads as TGTGCCAGTAGTATGTGGGGGACAGGTGTTAATCAGCCCCAGCATTTT. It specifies CASSMWGTGVNQPQHF.

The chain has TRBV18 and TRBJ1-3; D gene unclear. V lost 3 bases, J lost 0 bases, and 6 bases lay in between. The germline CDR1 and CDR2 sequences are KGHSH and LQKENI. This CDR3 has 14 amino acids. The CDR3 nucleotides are TGTGCCAGCTCACCGGCAGGCTCTGGAAACACCATATATTTT. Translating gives CASSPAGSGNTIYF.

The CDR3 nucleotides read TGTGCCAGCAGTTTCGGGGGGATTAGTAAGGCTTTCTTT. Translating gives CASSFGGISKAFF. The gene calls are TRBV12-3 or TRBV12-4 and TRBJ1-1; a weak D match, TRBD1 (5 bases). The CDR3 is 13 amino acids. Trimming removed 3 bases at V and 11 bases at J, with 16 bases between.

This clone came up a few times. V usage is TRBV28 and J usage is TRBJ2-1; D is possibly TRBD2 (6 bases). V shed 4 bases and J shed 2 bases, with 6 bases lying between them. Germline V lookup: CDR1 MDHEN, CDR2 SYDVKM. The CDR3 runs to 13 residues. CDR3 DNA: TGTGCCAGCAGTTCGGGGGCCTACAATGAGCAGTTCTTC. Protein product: CASSSGAYNEQFF. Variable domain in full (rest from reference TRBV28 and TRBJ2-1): DVKVTQSSRYLVKRTGEKVFLECVQDMDHENMFWYRQDPGLGLRLIYFSYDVKMKEKGDIPEGYSVSREKKERFSLILESASTNQTSMYLCASSSGAYNEQFFGPGTRLTVL.

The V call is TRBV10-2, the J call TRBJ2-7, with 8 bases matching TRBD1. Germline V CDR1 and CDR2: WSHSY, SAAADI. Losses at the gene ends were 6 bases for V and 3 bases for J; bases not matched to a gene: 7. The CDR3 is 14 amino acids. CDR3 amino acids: CASRRGQGSYEQYV. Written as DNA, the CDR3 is TGCGCCAGCAGGAGAGGACAGGGAAGCTACGAGCAGTACGTC.